A selection of T cell receptor beta chains follows, all from one sample in a study of early T cells in non-severe SARS-CoV-2 infection. TCRdb re-called the 5' RACE reads with MiXCR, one entry per CDR3 protein. The sample holds roughly 50,000 distinct CDR3 sequences, about 10% seen once. Sequencing was done on a sample of whole blood. All receptors come from an adult who was a healthcare worker with PCR-confirmed SARS-CoV-2 infection or an uninfected control (not recorded which). Both conserved end residues are trimmed from each CDR3. Fields, in order: V gene, J gene, clone size, CDR3 length, CDR3 protein. Clone sizes are given selectively: once, few, many, or a class where the clone is expanded.

TRBV6-2/TRBV6-3	TRBJ1-1	many	11	ASSDTDTSEAF
TRBV7-2	TRBJ1-1	.	11	ASSFYMNTEAF
TRBV7-9	TRBJ2-1	.	12	ASSTGLAGYEQF
TRBV19	TRBJ2-2	many	11	ASAQPNTGELF
TRBV5-1	TRBJ1-5	.	12	ASSYGDSNQPQH
TRBV7-6	TRBJ2-7	many	13	ASSLNAGTTYEQY
TRBV7-9	TRBJ1-3	many	14	ASSTNWTGAENTIY
TRBV5-1	TRBJ2-6	.	13	ASSRPGVGANVLT
TRBV7-2	TRBJ2-1	few	13	ASSLARSVYNEQF
TRBV25-1	TRBJ2-2	medium-sized	12	ASSKLRGPRELF
TRBV7-2	TRBJ1-5	many	12	ASSPDYSNQPQH
TRBV6-6	TRBJ2-5	many	9	ASSTLETQY
TRBV27	TRBJ2-3	many	9	ASSLRDTQY
TRBV5-1	TRBJ2-5	many	14	ASSLDAGGAQETQY
TRBV6-4	TRBJ2-3	many	14	ASSDSGQGDADTQY
TRBV29-1	TRBJ2-3	many	14	SPWGLAGGGTDTQY
TRBV5-4	TRBJ2-1	many	13	ASSLRQGAYNEQF
TRBV6-1	TRBJ1-5	.	15	ASSTGTGVGSNQPQH
TRBV4-3	TRBJ1-5	few	14	ASSQDASRINQPQH
TRBV5-1	TRBJ2-3	many	12	ASSLGRGADTQY
TRBV28	TRBJ2-7	many	13	ASTRLAREFSEQY
TRBV10-2	TRBJ1-1	few	11	ASSVAANTEAF
TRBV10-3	TRBJ2-4	few	13	ASESGQGGKNIQY
TRBV11-2	TRBJ2-3	few	17	ASSLQGWETSGSGDTQY
TRBV11-2	TRBJ2-3	few	13	ASSLEGGSTDTQY
TRBV7-2	TRBJ2-1	many	13	ASSLLASSYNEQF
TRBV7-3	TRBJ2-7	many	13	ASSLNGGGPYEQY
TRBV5-1	TRBJ1-2	many	11	ASSLWRDYGYT
TRBV5-6	TRBJ1-1	many	9	ASRRDNEAF